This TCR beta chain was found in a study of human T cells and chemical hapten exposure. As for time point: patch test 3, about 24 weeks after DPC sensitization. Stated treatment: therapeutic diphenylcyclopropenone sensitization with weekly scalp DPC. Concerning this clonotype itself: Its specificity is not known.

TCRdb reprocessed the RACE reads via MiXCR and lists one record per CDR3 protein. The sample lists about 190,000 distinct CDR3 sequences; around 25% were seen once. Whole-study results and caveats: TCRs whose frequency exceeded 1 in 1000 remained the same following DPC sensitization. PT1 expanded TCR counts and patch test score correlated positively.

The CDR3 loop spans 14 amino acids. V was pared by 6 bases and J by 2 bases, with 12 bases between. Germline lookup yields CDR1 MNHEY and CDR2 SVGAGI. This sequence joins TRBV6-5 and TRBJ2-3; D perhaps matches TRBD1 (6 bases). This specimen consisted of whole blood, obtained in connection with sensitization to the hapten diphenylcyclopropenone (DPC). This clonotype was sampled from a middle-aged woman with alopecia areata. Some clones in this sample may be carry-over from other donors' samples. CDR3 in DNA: TGTGCCAGCAGACTCGGACAGTACACAGATACGCAGTATTTT. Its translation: CASRLGQYTDTQYF.